This record concerns one T cell receptor beta chain sequence. What it binds is unknown. The data are from a study of a mutant IDH1 vaccine in newly diagnosed glioma. For the study at large: Vaccines were first given 4-6 weeks after radiotherapy alone, or with temozolomide cycles.

Clones were sequenced by immunoSEQ multiplex PCR, and TCRdb holds only the in-frame ones, with some missing. This table holds about 36,000 clones, 75% to 85% found once. Time point specified: week 5, during vaccination. What each vaccine dose contained was 300 ug of mutant IDH1 20-mer peptide, accompanied by topical imiquimod. Germline-derived CDR1 and CDR2 are MNHNS and SASEGT. CDR3 size: 15 residues. V was shortened by 4 bases and J by 4 bases, with 14 bases between the two germline ends. This specimen consisted of PBMCs, obtained from a glioma patient whose treatment included an IDH1 peptide vaccine. The chain employs TRBV6-1 and TRBJ1-3; no firm D call. This receptor was identified in a man aged 50-59 years with glioma. The CDR3 coding sequence is TGTGCCAGCAGTGTGATCCCCGTGGGCGGAAACACCATATATTTT. Translated, it gives CASSVIPVGGNTIYF.